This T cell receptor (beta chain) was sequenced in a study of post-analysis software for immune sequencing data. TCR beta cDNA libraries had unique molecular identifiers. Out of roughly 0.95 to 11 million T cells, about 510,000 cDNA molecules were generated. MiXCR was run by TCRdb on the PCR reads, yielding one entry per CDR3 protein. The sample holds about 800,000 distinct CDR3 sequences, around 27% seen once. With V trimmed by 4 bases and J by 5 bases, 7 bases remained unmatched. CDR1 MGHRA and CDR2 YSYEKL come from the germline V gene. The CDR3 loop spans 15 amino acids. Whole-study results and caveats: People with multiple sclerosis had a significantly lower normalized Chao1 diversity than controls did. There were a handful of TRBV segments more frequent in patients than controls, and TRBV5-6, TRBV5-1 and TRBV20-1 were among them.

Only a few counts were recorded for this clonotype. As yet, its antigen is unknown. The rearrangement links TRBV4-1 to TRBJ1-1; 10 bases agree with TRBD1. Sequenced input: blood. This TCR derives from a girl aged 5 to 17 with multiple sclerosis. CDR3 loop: CASSPQDRGVTEAFF. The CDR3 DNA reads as TGCGCCAGCAGCCCCCAGGACAGGGGGGTGACTGAAGCTTTCTTT.